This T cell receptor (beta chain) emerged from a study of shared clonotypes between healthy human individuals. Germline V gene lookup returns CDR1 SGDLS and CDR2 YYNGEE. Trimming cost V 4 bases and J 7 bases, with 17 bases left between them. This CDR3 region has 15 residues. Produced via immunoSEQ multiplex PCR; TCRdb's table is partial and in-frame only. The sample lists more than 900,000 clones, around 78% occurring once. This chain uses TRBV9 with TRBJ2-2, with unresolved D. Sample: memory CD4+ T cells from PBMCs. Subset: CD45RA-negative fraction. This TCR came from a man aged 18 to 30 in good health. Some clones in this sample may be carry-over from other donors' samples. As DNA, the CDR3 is TGTGCCAGCAGCACCCAACCCCGTGGCGGCGGGGAGCTGTTTTTT. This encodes CASSTQPRGGGELFF. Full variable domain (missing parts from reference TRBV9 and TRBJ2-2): DSGVTQTPKHLITATGQRVTLRCSPRSGDLSVYWYQQSLDQGLQFLIQYYNGEERAKGNILERFSAQQFPDLHSELNLSSLELGDSALYFCASSTQPRGGGELFFGEGSRLTVL.